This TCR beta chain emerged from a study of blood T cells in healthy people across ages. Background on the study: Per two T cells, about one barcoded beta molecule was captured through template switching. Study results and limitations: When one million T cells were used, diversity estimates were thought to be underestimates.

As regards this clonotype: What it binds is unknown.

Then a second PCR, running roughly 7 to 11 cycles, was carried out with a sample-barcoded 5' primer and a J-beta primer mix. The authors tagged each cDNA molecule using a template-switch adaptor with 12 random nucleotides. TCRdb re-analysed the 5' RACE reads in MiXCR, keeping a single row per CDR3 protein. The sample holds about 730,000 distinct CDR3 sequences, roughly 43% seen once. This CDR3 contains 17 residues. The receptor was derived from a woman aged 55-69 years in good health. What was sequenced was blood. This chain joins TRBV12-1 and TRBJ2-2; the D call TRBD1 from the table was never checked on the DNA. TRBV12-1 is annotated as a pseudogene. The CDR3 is CASSFARPTGAPGELFF. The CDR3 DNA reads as TGTGCCAGCAGCTTTGCGAGACCGACAGGGGCCCCCGGGGAGCTGTTTTTT.